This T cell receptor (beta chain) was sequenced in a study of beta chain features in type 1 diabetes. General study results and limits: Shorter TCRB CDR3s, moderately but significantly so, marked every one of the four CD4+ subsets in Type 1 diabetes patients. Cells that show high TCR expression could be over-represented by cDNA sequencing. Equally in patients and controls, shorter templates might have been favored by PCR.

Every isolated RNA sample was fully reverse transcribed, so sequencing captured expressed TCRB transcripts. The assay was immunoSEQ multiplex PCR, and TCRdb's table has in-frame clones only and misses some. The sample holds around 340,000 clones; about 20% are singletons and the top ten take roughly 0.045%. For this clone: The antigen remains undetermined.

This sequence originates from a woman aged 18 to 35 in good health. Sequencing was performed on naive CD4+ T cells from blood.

CDR3 amino acids: CASSASSVAMSYNEQFF. The CDR3 DNA sequence: TGTGCCAGCAGCGCCTCCTCGGTAGCGATGTCCTACAATGAGCAGTTCTTC. The rearrangement uses TRBV9 and TRBJ2-1; maybe TRBD2 (5 bases). Germline V lookup: CDR1 SGDLS, CDR2 YYNGEE. Trimming pared 3 bases from V and 1 base from J, leaving 17 bases between. CDR3 length: 17 residues.